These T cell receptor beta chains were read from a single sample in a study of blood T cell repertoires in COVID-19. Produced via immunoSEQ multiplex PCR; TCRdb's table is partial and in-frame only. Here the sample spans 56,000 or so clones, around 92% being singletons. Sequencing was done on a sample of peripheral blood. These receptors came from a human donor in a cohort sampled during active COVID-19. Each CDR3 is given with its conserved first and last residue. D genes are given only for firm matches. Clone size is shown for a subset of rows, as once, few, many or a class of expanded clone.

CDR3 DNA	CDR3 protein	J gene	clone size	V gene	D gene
TGTGCCAGCAGTTACATCCCCCCGAGCGGGAAAGAGACCCAGTACTTC	CASSYIPPSGKETQYF	TRBJ2-5	-	TRBV6-5	TRBD2
TGTGCCAGCAGTGACGATAAGGCAGGGTCAGTCCAAGAGACCCAGTACTTC	CASSDDKAGSVQETQYF	TRBJ2-5	-	TRBV6-2/TRBV6-3	-
TGTGCCAGCAGCTCAAGGAAAGCGTCTGGGGAGCTGTTTTTT	CASSSRKASGELFF	TRBJ2-2	-	TRBV7-3	-
TGTGCCAGCAGTCTCGGGAATCCCCAGTACTTC	CASSLGNPQYF	TRBJ2-5	once	TRBV12-3/TRBV12-4	-
TGTGCCAGCAGCTTTTACGTGGCAGACTCTGGAAACACCATATATTTT	CASSFYVADSGNTIYF	TRBJ1-3	-	TRBV7-9	-
TGTGCCAGCAGCGGGACAGGGGGCGAGGGCTACACCTTC	CASSGTGGEGYTF	TRBJ1-2	-	TRBV6-5	TRBD1
TGTGCCACCGCGGGACAGGGGAACAATGAGCAGTTCTTC	CATAGQGNNEQFF	TRBJ2-1	-	TRBV11-3	TRBD1
TGTGCCAGTAGAGACAGGGCTAATGAAAAACTGTTTTTT	CASRDRANEKLFF	TRBJ1-4	-	TRBV19	TRBD1
TGTGCCAGCAGTTTGGGACTAGCGCCGGATACGCAGTATTTT	CASSLGLAPDTQYF	TRBJ2-3	-	TRBV6-5	TRBD2
TGTGCCAGTAGTCTGGGACTAGCGGGGGGATATAGTGAGCAGTTCTTC	CASSLGLAGGYSEQFF	TRBJ2-1	-	TRBV19	TRBD2
TGTGCCAGCTCACCTGACGCAGGGCCCCAGCATTTT	CASSPDAGPQHF	TRBJ1-5	-	TRBV18	-
TGTGCCAGTAGTATAAACAGGGCAGCCGATAGCAATCAGCCCCAGCATTTT	CASSINRAADSNQPQHF	TRBJ1-5	-	TRBV19	-
TGTGCCAGTAGCATTGGAGGGTGGACCTACGAGCAGTACTTC	CASSIGGWTYEQYF	TRBJ2-7	-	TRBV19	-
TGTGCCAGCAGTCCTACGACCTACGAGCAGTACTTC	CASSPTTYEQYF	TRBJ2-7	-	TRBV28	-
TGTGCCAGCGGGACAGGCTTGTATAATTCACCCCTCCACTTT	CASGTGLYNSPLHF	TRBJ1-6	-	TRBV6-6	TRBD1
TGTGCCAGCTCACCAAAACGGGGGGGCGGGCAGGAGCAGTTCTTC	CASSPKRGGGQEQFF	TRBJ2-1	-	TRBV18	TRBD2
TGTGCCAGCAGCGCCTACAGGGTTGGCTACACCTTC	CASSAYRVGYTF	TRBJ1-2	-	TRBV9	-
TGTGCCAGCAGCTTGGGACAGAAGAACACTGAAGCTTTCTTT	CASSLGQKNTEAFF	TRBJ1-1	-	TRBV7-9	TRBD1
TGTGCCAGCAGTTACTCGCAGGGCAATCAGCCCCAGCATTTT	CASSYSQGNQPQHF	TRBJ1-5	-	TRBV6-6	-
TGTGCCAGCTCACCACGGCAGCGGGGGGCGACAGATACGCAGTATTTT	CASSPRQRGATDTQYF	TRBJ2-3	once	TRBV18	TRBD2
TGTGCCAGCAGCTCCCAAGGGGTTTATAATTCACCCCTCCACTTT	CASSSQGVYNSPLHF	TRBJ1-6	-	TRBV7-2	-
TGTGCCAGCAGGACAGACAGCTCCTACGAGCAGTACTTC	CASRTDSSYEQYF	TRBJ2-7	few	TRBV6-5	-
TGTGCCAGCAGTTACGGGGGGACCTCGGCAGATACGCAGTATTTT	CASSYGGTSADTQYF	TRBJ2-3	-	TRBV6-5	-
TGCAGTGGGAGCTCTGGAAACACCATATATTTT	CSGSSGNTIYF	TRBJ1-3	-	TRBV20-1	-
TGCGCCAGCAGCTTGGCAGGACAGGGTTGGACAACAGATACGCAGTATTTT	CASSLAGQGWTTDTQYF	TRBJ2-3	-	TRBV5-1	TRBD1
TGCGCCAGCAGCCAAGTGTCCGGGGGGGACTATGGCTACACCTTC	CASSQVSGGDYGYTF	TRBJ1-2	-	TRBV4-3	-
TGTGCCAGCAGCTCACCCCCTCAGGGGAACTATGGCTACACCTTC	CASSSPPQGNYGYTF	TRBJ1-2	-	TRBV7-2	-
TGTGCCTGGGTATTCCCGGACAGAAATTCACCCCTCCACTTT	CAWVFPDRNSPLHF	TRBJ1-6	-	TRBV30	-
TGTGCCAGCAGCCAAGATCCCGGACAGGGGGCTATCTATGGCTACACCTTC	CASSQDPGQGAIYGYTF	TRBJ1-2	-	TRBV3-1/TRBV3-2	TRBD1
TGTGCCAGCAGCCCGAGGGGACAGGGGAGTACCGGGGAGCTGTTTTTT	CASSPRGQGSTGELFF	TRBJ2-2	-	TRBV7-2	TRBD1
TGTGCCAGCAGCCAAATAATTACAGGGCTCTATGGCTACACCTTC	CASSQIITGLYGYTF	TRBJ1-2	-	TRBV7-2	-
TGTGCCAGCATCAGGGCTCGGGACATAAGGAATCAGCCCCAGCATTTT	CASIRARDIRNQPQHF	TRBJ1-5	-	TRBV28	-
TGTGCCAGCAGCCCCCTGAGGGGGGGTGAAGCTTTCTTT	CASSPLRGGEAFF	TRBJ1-1	-	TRBV13	-
TGCGCCAGCAGCTTGGAGGGGTCAGGGGGCTACACCTTC	CASSLEGSGGYTF	TRBJ1-2	-	TRBV5-1	-
TGCGCCAGCAGCTCGCGAGACAGGCTCCTTAATTCACCCCTCCACTTT	CASSSRDRLLNSPLHF	TRBJ1-6	-	TRBV5-1	-
TGCGCCAGCAGCTCCAGGGAAAGCTCCTACAATGAGCAGTTCTTC	CASSSRESSYNEQFF	TRBJ2-1	-	TRBV5-1	-
TGTGCCAGCTCACCACCGGGGACAAGAAACACTGAAGCTTTCTTT	CASSPPGTRNTEAFF	TRBJ1-1	-	TRBV18	-
TGTGCCAGCAGCAAAACCGGGACAGGGGGACCGAACACTGAAGCTTTCTTT	CASSKTGTGGPNTEAFF	TRBJ1-1	-	TRBV6-2/TRBV6-3	TRBD1
TGTGCCAGCAGCAGGGCAGGGCGTAACAATGAGCAGTTCTTC	CASSRAGRNNEQFF	TRBJ2-1	-	TRBV7-2	-
TGTGCCAGCAGTTTAGGACGGGACTCTGGGGCCAACGTCCTGACTTTC	CASSLGRDSGANVLTF	TRBJ2-6	once	TRBV27	-
TGTGCTAGTGGTCCGCAAGGGGGCACCGGGGAGCTGTTTTTT	CASGPQGGTGELFF	TRBJ2-2	-	TRBV12-5	-
TGTGCCAGCAGCCCCGCAGGACTAGCGGGGATCAATGAGCAGTTCTTC	CASSPAGLAGINEQFF	TRBJ2-1	-	TRBV7-9	TRBD2
TGTGCCAGTAGCTATCAGACAGGGGCGACAGTCACTGAAGCTTTCTTT	CASSYQTGATVTEAFF	TRBJ1-1	-	TRBV19	TRBD1
TGCGCCAGCAGCCAATCCCTGACAGGGACCGGGGAGCTGTTTTTT	CASSQSLTGTGELFF	TRBJ2-2	-	TRBV4-1	TRBD1
TGCGCCAGCAGCGGTGCGGTAGCAGCAAACACTGAAGCTTTCTTT	CASSGAVAANTEAFF	TRBJ1-1	-	TRBV5-1	-
TGTGCCAGCAGCTTAGCGGAGGGGGCGAATTACGAGCAGTACTTC	CASSLAEGANYEQYF	TRBJ2-7	-	TRBV11-1	-
TGTGCCAGCAGCCTGACCGGGACTAGCGGGGTCGTAGCACAAGAGACCCAGTACTTC	CASSLTGTSGVVAQETQYF	TRBJ2-5	-	TRBV7-2	TRBD2
TGTGCCAGCAGTTTTGCCGGAAAACTGTTTTTT	CASSFAGKLFF	TRBJ1-4	-	TRBV12-3/TRBV12-4	-
TGTGCCAGCAGTTTAAGCCCGGGGGTTGCCGGGGAGCTGTTTTTT	CASSLSPGVAGELFF	TRBJ2-2	once	TRBV27	-
TGCGCCAGCAGGCGTGCCATTAATGAAAAACTGTTTTTT	CASRRAINEKLFF	TRBJ1-4	few	TRBV4-3	-
TGTGCCAGCAGCTTAGGGAGCTCTGGGGCCAACGTCCTGACTTTC	CASSLGSSGANVLTF	TRBJ2-6	-	TRBV7-3	-
TGTGCCAGTAGTATTGATCCGGGGATAGGGACTGAAGCTTTCTTT	CASSIDPGIGTEAFF	TRBJ1-1	-	TRBV19	-
TGTGCCTGGAGTTCGGACAGACTAATTACGTCCCAGTACTTC	CAWSSDRLITSQYF	TRBJ2-5	-	TRBV30	-
TGTGCCAGCAGCTGGCCGGGGAAGAGGACCCAGTACTTC	CASSWPGKRTQYF	TRBJ2-5	-	TRBV11-3	-
TGTGCCAGCAGCCAAGATCTGAACACAAACTATGGCTACACCTTC	CASSQDLNTNYGYTF	TRBJ1-2	once	TRBV4-2	-